This TCR beta chain emerged from a study of T cell responses to AZD1222 COVID-19 vaccine. About this clone itself: Its target is not known.

Repertoires were generated with immunoSEQ multiplex PCR, while TCRdb's copy carries only in-frame clones and drops some. This sample yields under 150,000 clones, of which roughly 85% are seen a single time; around 8% belongs to the top ten. V was shortened by 8 bases and J by 1 base, with 17 bases between the two germline ends. The CDR3 extends over 15 amino acids. Looked up from germline, CDR1 is SNHLY and CDR2 is FYNNEI. Study-level results: The peak T cell response came first, and repertoires were sampled only after it. Donors skewed white British and female; clonal diversity was possibly underestimated. Nearly half of spike-specific TCRs reportedly target unmutated variant regions. Rises in breadth and depth of Spike-specific TCRs came after two AZD1222 doses.

The sequenced sample was peripheral blood, obtained 28 days after the second dose of the MenACWY control vaccine. This clonotype originated in an adult who received the MenACWY meningococcal vaccine as a control. V is TRBV2 and J is TRBJ1-1; D not certain. CDR3 sequence reads: CASLRSEQWNTEAFF. The CDR3 nucleotides are TGTGCCAGCCTTCGCTCGGAACAGTGGAACACTGAAGCTTTCTTT. The whole variable domain, filled in from reference TRBV2 and TRBJ1-1, reads EPEVTQTPSHQVTQMGQEVILRCVPISNHLYFYWYRQILGQKVEFLVSFYNNEISEKSEIFDDQFSVERPDGSNFTLKIRSTKLEDSAMYFCASLRSEQWNTEAFFGQGTRLTVV.